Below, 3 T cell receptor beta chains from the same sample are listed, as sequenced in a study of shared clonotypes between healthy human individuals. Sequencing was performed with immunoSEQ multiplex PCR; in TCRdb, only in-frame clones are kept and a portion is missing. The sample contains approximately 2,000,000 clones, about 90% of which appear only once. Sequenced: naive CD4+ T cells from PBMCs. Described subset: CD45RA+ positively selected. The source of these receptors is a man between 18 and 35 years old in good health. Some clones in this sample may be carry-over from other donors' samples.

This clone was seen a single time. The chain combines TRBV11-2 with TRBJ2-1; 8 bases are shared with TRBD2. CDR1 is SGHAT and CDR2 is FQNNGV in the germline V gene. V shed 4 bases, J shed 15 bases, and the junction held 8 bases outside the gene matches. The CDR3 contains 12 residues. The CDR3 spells CASSSGLEGRFF. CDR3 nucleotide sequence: TGTGCCAGCAGCTCGGGACTAGAGGGGCGGTTCTTC.

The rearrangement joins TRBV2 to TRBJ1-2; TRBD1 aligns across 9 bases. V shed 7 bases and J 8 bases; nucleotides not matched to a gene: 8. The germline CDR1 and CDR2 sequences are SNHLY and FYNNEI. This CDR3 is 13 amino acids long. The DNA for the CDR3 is TGTGCCAGCACCGACAGGGGGGTTCAAGGCTACACCTTC. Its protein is CASTDRGVQGYTF.

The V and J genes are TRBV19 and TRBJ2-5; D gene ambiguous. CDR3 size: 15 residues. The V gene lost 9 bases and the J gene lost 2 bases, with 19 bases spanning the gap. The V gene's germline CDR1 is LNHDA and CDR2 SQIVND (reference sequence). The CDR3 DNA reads TGTGCCAGCCGACTCGAGGCGCAGAGGCAAGAGACCCAGTACTTC. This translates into CASRLEAQRQETQYF.